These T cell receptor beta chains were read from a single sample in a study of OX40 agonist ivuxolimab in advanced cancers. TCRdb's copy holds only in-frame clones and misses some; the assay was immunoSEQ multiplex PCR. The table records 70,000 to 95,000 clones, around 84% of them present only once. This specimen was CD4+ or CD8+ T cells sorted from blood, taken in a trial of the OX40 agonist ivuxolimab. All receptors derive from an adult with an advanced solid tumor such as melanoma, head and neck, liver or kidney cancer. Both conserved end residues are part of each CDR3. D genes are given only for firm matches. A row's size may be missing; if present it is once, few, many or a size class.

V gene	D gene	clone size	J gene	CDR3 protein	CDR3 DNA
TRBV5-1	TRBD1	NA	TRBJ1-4	CASSSRTGYKLFF	TGCGCCAGCAGCTCCCGGACAGGGTACAAACTGTTTTTT
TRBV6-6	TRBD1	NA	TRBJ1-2	CASSTQTGFEGYTF	TGTGCCAGCAGTACCCAGACAGGGTTTGAAGGCTACACCTTC
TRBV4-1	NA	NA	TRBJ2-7	CASSQESAGLPYEQYF	TGCGCCAGCAGCCAAGAATCAGCCGGGCTGCCCTACGAGCAGTACTTC
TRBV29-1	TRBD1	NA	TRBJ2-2	CSATSGQGAVDTGELFF	TGCAGCGCCACTAGTGGACAGGGGGCAGTGGACACCGGGGAGCTGTTTTTT
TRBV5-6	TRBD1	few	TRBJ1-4	CASSFDRGRTNEKLFF	TGTGCCAGCAGCTTTGACAGGGGGCGTACTAATGAAAAACTGTTTTTT
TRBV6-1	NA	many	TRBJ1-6	CASSEVGGSHSLHF	TGTGCCAGCAGTGAAGTGGGGGGTTCCCACTCCCTCCACTTT
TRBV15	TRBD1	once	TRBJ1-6	CATSITQGDSPLHF	TGTGCCACCAGCATAACTCAGGGGGACTCACCCCTCCACTTT
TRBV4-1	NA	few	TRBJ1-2	CASSQVLQGYGYTF	TGCGCCAGCAGCCAAGTCCTCCAGGGCTATGGCTACACCTTC
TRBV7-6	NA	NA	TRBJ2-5	CASSSRPSQETQYF	TGTGCCAGCAGCTCTAGACCCTCTCAAGAGACCCAGTACTTC
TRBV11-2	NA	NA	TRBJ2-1	CASSLGRSFRGNEQFF	TGTGCCAGCAGCTTAGGGCGTAGCTTTCGGGGCAATGAGCAGTTCTTC
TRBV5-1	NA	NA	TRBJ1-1	CASSLAGVGDTEAFF	TGCGCCAGCAGCTTGGCCGGTGTAGGGGACACTGAAGCTTTCTTT
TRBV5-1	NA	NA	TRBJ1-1	CASSFGLDRLEAFF	TGCGCCAGCAGCTTCGGACTGGACAGACTAGAAGCTTTCTTT
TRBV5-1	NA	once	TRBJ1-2	CASSDRQGTGGYTF	TGCGCCAGCAGCGACCGGCAGGGGACTGGTGGCTACACCTTC
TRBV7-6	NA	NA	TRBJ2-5	CASSPRDNYQETQYF	TGTGCCAGCAGCCCCCGGGACAACTACCAAGAGACCCAGTACTTC
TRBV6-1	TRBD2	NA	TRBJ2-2	CASSGLAGGFSNTGELFF	TGTGCCAGCAGTGGACTAGCGGGGGGCTTTTCGAACACCGGGGAGCTGTTTTTT
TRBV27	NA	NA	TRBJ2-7	CASSPRRTVSGSYEQYF	TGTGCCAGCAGTCCCCGACGGACAGTCTCGGGCTCCTACGAGCAGTACTTC
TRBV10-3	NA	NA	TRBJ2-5	CAISEQQETQYF	TGTGCCATCAGTGAACAGCAAGAGACCCAGTACTTC
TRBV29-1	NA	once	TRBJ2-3	CSVRETGTDTQYF	TGCAGCGTTAGAGAAACTGGAACAGATACGCAGTATTTT
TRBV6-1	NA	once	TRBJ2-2	CASKTPANTGELFF	TGTGCCAGCAAAACTCCCGCGAACACCGGGGAGCTGTTTTTT
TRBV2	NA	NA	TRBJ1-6	CASSYSYNSPLHF	TGTGCCAGCAGTTACTCCTATAATTCACCCCTCCACTTT
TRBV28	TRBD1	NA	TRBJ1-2	CASRGGQSYYGYTF	TGTGCCAGCAGGGGGGGACAGTCATACTATGGCTACACCTTC
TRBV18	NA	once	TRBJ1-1	CASSLTDGTEAFF	TGTGCCAGCTCTCTGACAGATGGCACTGAAGCTTTCTTT
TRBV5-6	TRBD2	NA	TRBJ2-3	CASSNLAGGFTDTQYF	TGTGCCAGCAGCAACTTAGCGGGGGGGTTCACAGATACGCAGTATTTT
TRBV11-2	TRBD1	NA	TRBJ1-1	CASSSGGMNTEAFF	TGTGCCAGCAGTTCAGGGGGCATGAACACTGAAGCTTTCTTT
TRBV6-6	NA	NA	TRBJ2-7	CASRPQENFYEQYF	TGTGCCAGCAGACCACAGGAAAACTTCTACGAGCAGTACTTC
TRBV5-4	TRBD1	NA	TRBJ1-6	CASSPDRGNSPLHF	TGTGCCAGCAGCCCGGACAGGGGGAATTCACCCCTCCACTTT
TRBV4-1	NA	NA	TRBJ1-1	CASSLPVTDPDYTEAFF	TGCGCCAGCAGCCTCCCGGTCACAGATCCAGACTACACTGAAGCTTTCTTT
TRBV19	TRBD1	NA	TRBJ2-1	CASSYRGNEQFF	TGTGCCAGTAGTTACAGGGGGAATGAGCAGTTCTTC
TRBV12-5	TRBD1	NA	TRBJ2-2	CASAPRGDSSNTGELFF	TGTGCTAGTGCCCCCCGAGGGGACAGTAGTAACACCGGGGAGCTGTTTTTT
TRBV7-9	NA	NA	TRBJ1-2	CASGRLHYGYTF	TGTGCCAGCGGGAGACTGCACTATGGCTACACCTTC
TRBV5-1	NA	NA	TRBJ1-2	CASSWEFGYGYTF	TGCGCCAGCAGCTGGGAATTTGGCTATGGCTACACCTTC
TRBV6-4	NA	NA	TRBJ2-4	CASSLGAGNIQYF	TGTGCCAGCAGTTTAGGGGCCGGGAACATTCAGTACTTC
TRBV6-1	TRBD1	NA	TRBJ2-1	CASSGYGTGGSNEQFF	TGTGCCAGCAGTGGGTACGGGACAGGAGGATCCAATGAGCAGTTCTTC
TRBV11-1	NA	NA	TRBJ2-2	CASSPEPENTGELFF	TGTGCCAGCAGCCCCGAACCGGAAAACACCGGGGAGCTGTTTTTT
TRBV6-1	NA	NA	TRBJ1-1	CASSETENTEAFF	TGTGCCAGCAGTGAAACAGAGAACACTGAAGCTTTCTTT
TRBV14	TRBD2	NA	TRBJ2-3	CASMASGGITYTDTQYF	TGTGCCAGCATGGCTAGCGGGGGGATCACTTACACAGATACGCAGTATTTT
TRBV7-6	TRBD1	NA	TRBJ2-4	CASSLETGDIQYF	TGTGCCAGCAGCTTAGAGACAGGGGACATTCAGTACTTC
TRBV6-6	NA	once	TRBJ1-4	CASRIRGDGEKLFF	TGTGCCAGCCGGATACGGGGGGATGGGGAAAAACTGTTTTTT
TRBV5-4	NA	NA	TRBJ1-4	CASSSDGADEKLFF	TGTGCCAGCAGCTCGGACGGCGCCGATGAAAAACTGTTTTTT
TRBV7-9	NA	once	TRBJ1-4	CASSPNSGNEKLFF	TGTGCCAGCAGCCCCAACTCGGGGAATGAAAAACTGTTTTTT
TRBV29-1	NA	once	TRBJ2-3	CSVEGFTQLGTDTQYF	TGCAGCGTTGAAGGCTTCACACAGCTTGGCACAGATACGCAGTATTTT
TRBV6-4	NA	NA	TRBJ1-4	CARIYLRRATNEKLFF	TGTGCCAGAATCTACCTGAGGCGGGCAACTAATGAAAAACTGTTTTTT
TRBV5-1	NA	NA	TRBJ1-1	CASTGGGEDTEAFF	TGCGCCAGCACAGGTGGGGGAGAGGACACTGAAGCTTTCTTT
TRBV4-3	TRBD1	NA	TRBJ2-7	CASSLRQGAGKEQYF	TGCGCCAGCAGCCTACGACAGGGGGCAGGAAAGGAGCAGTACTTC
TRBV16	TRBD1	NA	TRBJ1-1	CASSQTGSFTEAFF	TGTGCCAGCAGCCAGACAGGGTCCTTTACTGAAGCTTTCTTT
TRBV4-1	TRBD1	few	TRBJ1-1	CASSLGQGAAEAFF	TGCGCCAGCAGCCTGGGACAGGGGGCGGCTGAAGCTTTCTTT
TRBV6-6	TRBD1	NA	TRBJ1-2	CASSGTGGGYTF	TGTGCCAGCAGCGGGACAGGCGGTGGCTACACCTTC
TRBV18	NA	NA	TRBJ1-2	CASSSDGPRGYGYTF	TGTGCCAGCTCATCCGATGGACCGAGGGGCTATGGCTACACCTTC